This TCR beta chain derives from a study of blood T cell repertoires in COVID-19. The repertoire was sequenced with immunoSEQ multiplex PCR; TCRdb's copy has only in-frame clones and lacks some. The profile covers 75,000 to 80,000 clones, with about 90% appearing a single time and roughly 45% taken by the ten largest. CDR3 length: 12 residues. The germline gives CDR1 SQVTM, CDR2 ANQGSEA. Trimming stripped 4 bases from V and 4 bases from J, with 11 bases between. The rearrangement uses TRBV29-1 and TRBJ2-7; TRBD1 might be the D (6 bases). This sequence was found in a human donor in a cohort sampled during active COVID-19. The sequenced material came from peripheral blood. The CDR3 protein is CSVGGRGYEQYF. Here the CDR3 DNA reads TGCAGCGTTGGGGGGCGCGGGTACGAGCAGTACTTC.